These 18 T cell receptor beta chains were sequenced from one sample in a study of OX40 agonist ivuxolimab in advanced cancers. The protocol was immunoSEQ multiplex PCR, while the TCRdb copy is restricted to in-frame clones and leaves out a portion. Of about 55,000 clones listed, about nine tenths are singletons. The sequencing here drew on CD4+ or CD8+ T cells sorted from blood, taken in a trial of the OX40 agonist ivuxolimab. The receptors were sampled from an adult with an advanced solid tumor such as melanoma, head and neck, liver or kidney cancer.

J is TRBJ2-7 and V is TRBV6-5; TRBD2 is a possible D gene (6 bases). With 7 bases removed from V and 5 bases from J, the gap between germline ends came to 15 bases. CDR3 size: 13 residues. CDR1 and CDR2 from the germline V gene are MNHEY and SVGAGI. The CDR3 spells CASTIAVPNEQYF. The CDR3, as DNA: TGTGCCAGCACCATAGCGGTTCCAAACGAGCAGTACTTC.

This chain uses TRBV9 with TRBJ1-3; D is unresolved. V lost 4 bases to trimming and J lost 4 bases, with 15 bases between them. CDR1 SGDLS and CDR2 YYNGEE come from the germline V gene. The CDR3 consists of 15 residues. CDR3 DNA sequence: TGTGCCAGCAGCCCCAGAGCCGCAGACGGAAACACCATATATTTT. Amino acids: CASSPRAADGNTIYF.

This clone has just a few counts. This chain connects TRBV6-5 to TRBJ1-2, with D maybe TRBD1 (5 bases). Germline V gives CDR1 MNHEY, CDR2 SVGAGI. This CDR3 contains 15 residues. V dropped 4 bases and J dropped 4 bases, with 16 bases sitting between them. CDR3 in DNA: TGTGCCAGCAGTTTTGACCGGGACCGCACCTATGGCTACACCTTC. Its protein product is CASSFDRDRTYGYTF.

This chain uses TRBV7-9 with TRBJ2-1; possibly TRBD2 for D (5 bases). The CDR3 loop spans 15 amino acids. Trimming left V 5 bases short and J 2 bases short, with 13 bases between. The germline gives CDR1 SEHNR, CDR2 FQNEAQ (reference sequence). The CDR3 DNA follows: TGTGCCAGCAGCAGTCCGGGGAACGCCTACAATGAGCAGTTCTTC. It specifies CASSSPGNAYNEQFF.

The V and J genes are TRBV27 and TRBJ1-2; D is perhaps TRBD1 (6 bases). The V end was cut by 0 bases, the J end by 5 bases, with 13 bases between. This CDR3 has 15 amino acids. The V gene's germline CDR1 is MNHEY and CDR2 SMNVEV (reference sequence). The CDR3 region is CASSLSHRDVYGYTF. Written as DNA, the CDR3 is TGTGCCAGCAGTTTATCCCACAGGGACGTGTATGGCTACACCTTC.

The rearrangement links TRBV2 to TRBJ2-4, with 11 bases lining up with TRBD2. There are 18 residues in the CDR3. The J segment lost 7 bases and the V segment lost 2 bases, leaving 13 bases of the junction unmatched. Germline lookup yields CDR1 SNHLY and CDR2 FYNNEI. The CDR3 DNA reads as TGTGCCAGCAGTGAACCCCTCCGTAGACTAGCGGGAAGGAACATTCAGTACTTC. Translation gives CASSEPLRRLAGRNIQYF.

The chain employs TRBV19 and TRBJ1-1; no firm D call. CDR3 length equals 14 residues. V gave up 4 bases and J gave up 7 bases, with 16 bases separating them. CDR1 and CDR2 from the germline V gene are LNHDA and SQIVND (reference sequence). CDR3 in amino acids: CASSTPARNIEAFF. The CDR3 DNA reads TGTGCCAGTAGTACCCCGGCGAGGAATATTGAAGCTTTCTTT. Looking up the rest from reference TRBV19 and TRBJ1-1 gives the full variable domain: DGGITQSPKYLFRKEGQNVTLSCEQNLNHDAMYWYRQDPGQGLRLIYYSQIVNDFQKGDIAEGYSVSREKKESFPLTVTSAQKNPTAFYLCASSTPARNIEAFFGQGTRLTVV.

This clone was seen only once. The chain recombines TRBV5-1 with TRBJ2-1; the match to TRBD2 covers 7 bases. J gave up 8 bases and V 3 bases, and 14 bases lay outside the gene matches. This CDR3 region has 16 residues. Germline assignment: CDR1 SGHRS and CDR2 YFSETQ. CDR3 sequence reads: CASSWTGPLAIDEQFF. DNA for the CDR3: TGCGCCAGCAGCTGGACCGGGCCACTAGCGATAGATGAGCAGTTCTTC.

The chain employs TRBV11-2 and TRBJ2-5; either TRBD1 or TRBD2 may fit D (5 bases each). Looked up from germline, CDR1 is SGHAT and CDR2 is FQNNGV. With 9 bases removed from V and 1 base from J, the gap between germline ends came to 9 bases. The CDR3 sequence is 12 residues long. CDR3 region: CARVGVQETQYF. The CDR3, as DNA: TGTGCCAGAGTGGGGGTCCAAGAGACCCAGTACTTC.

V is TRBV5-4 and J is TRBJ2-1; TRBD1 is a possible D gene (5 bases). Germline lookup yields CDR1 SGHNT and CDR2 YYREEE (reference sequence). The CDR3 consists of 16 residues. V gave up 4 bases and J gave up 2 bases, with 16 bases separating them. The chain's CDR3 is CASSTTPGIPYNEQFF. CDR3 in DNA: TGTGCCAGCAGCACCACCCCAGGGATCCCCTACAATGAGCAGTTCTTC.

The rearrangement links TRBV7-2 to TRBJ2-7; D is unresolved. V lost 6 bases, J lost 0 bases, and 12 bases lay in between. CDR1 and CDR2 (germline): SGHTA, FQGNSA. The CDR3 is 14 amino acids. CDR3 DNA sequence: TGTGCCAGCAGTACCTTTAGAGGCTCCTACGAGCAGTACTTC. The encoded protein is CASSTFRGSYEQYF.

The chain carries TRBV19 and TRBJ1-2, with TRBD1 matching 7 bases. Unmatched junction bases numbered 10, after V lost 10 bases and J lost 8 bases. CDR3 size: 12 residues. The germline V gene encodes CDR1 LNHDA and CDR2 SQIVND (reference sequence). In DNA form, the CDR3 reads TGTGCCACCACACCAGGGGGAACGGGCTACACCTTC. Protein sequence: CATTPGGTGYTF. Filled out from reference TRBV19 and TRBJ1-2, the complete variable domain reads DGGITQSPKYLFRKEGQNVTLSCEQNLNHDAMYWYRQDPGQGLRLIYYSQIVNDFQKGDIAEGYSVSREKKESFPLTVTSAQKNPTAFYLCATTPGGTGYTFGSGTRLTVV.

This chain links TRBV4-1 with TRBJ2-5, with TRBD1 matching 12 bases. V was clipped by 1 base and J by 5 bases; unmatched bases: 5. The CDR3 runs to 16 residues. Germline V gene data show CDR1 as MGHRA and CDR2 as YSYEKL. Written as DNA, the CDR3 is TGCGCCAGCAGCCAAGGGGGACAGGGGGCGAGGGAGACCCAGTACTTC. It specifies CASSQGGQGARETQYF.

The V gene is TRBV19, the J gene TRBJ2-5; 14 positions match TRBD2. The trim removed 6 bases at V and 5 bases at J, leaving 8 bases unmatched. The V gene's germline CDR1 is LNHDA and CDR2 SQIVND (reference sequence). This CDR3 region has 16 residues. CDR3: CASRRLAGGPGETQYF. The DNA for the CDR3 is TGTGCCAGTAGACGACTAGCGGGAGGGCCAGGGGAGACCCAGTACTTC.

The genes are TRBV5-6 and TRBJ1-1, with D unclear. The V gene's germline CDR1 is SGHDT and CDR2 YYEEEE. V was cut by 2 bases and J by 1 base, with 3 bases left in between. The CDR3 has 12 amino acids. CDR3 sequence reads: CASSFWNTEAFF. CDR3 nucleotides: TGTGCCAGCAGCTTCTGGAACACTGAAGCTTTCTTT.

V and J are TRBV19 and TRBJ1-1; 9 bases line up with TRBD1. This CDR3 is built from 15 residues. Germline V CDR1 and CDR2: LNHDA, SQIVND (reference sequence). The trim removed 5 bases at V and 4 bases at J, leaving 8 bases unmatched. CDR3 DNA: TGTGCCAGTAGTTTGTCGGGACAGGGTTTCACTGAAGCTTTCTTT. Protein: CASSLSGQGFTEAFF.

The J gene is TRBJ2-1, the V gene TRBV5-1; tentative D call: TRBD2 (5 bases). With 0 bases removed from V and 7 bases from J, the gap between germline ends came to 14 bases. There are 15 residues in the CDR3. Germline V gene data show CDR1 as SGHRS and CDR2 as YFSETQ. The chain's CDR3 is CASSLALGSGNEQFF. The CDR3 DNA reads TGCGCCAGCAGCTTGGCATTAGGGAGTGGTAATGAGCAGTTCTTC.

The V and J genes are TRBV7-6 and TRBJ2-1; 7 nucleotides align to TRBD2. This CDR3 comprises 15 residues. Per germline, CDR1 SGHVS and CDR2 FNYEAQ. J gave up 6 bases and V 0 bases, and 5 bases lay outside the gene matches. CDR3 nucleotide sequence: TGTGCCAGCAGCTTAGCCAGCGGGAAGAGCAATGAGCAGTTCTTC. Translating gives CASSLASGKSNEQFF.